This T cell receptor (beta chain) was found in a study of cytomegalovirus exposure and HLA in healthy donors (dated by TCRdb to about 2017). Regarding the research as a whole: An earlier analysis of more than 550 of the donors reported 276 Gb of sequence data and some 110 million unique TCR beta sequences obtained from roughly 170 million T cells. About 280 gigabases of sequencing data and tens of millions of unique TCR sequences were included in an early release covering about 700 HLA-typed donors. Of the 300 to 500 genotyped donors, roughly 80% were placed in the genetic ancestry cluster associated with self-reported Caucasian donors. The study aimed to test whether cataloging public T cell receptors could reveal signatures of past pathogen exposure. The study used immunosequencing to profile the T cell repertoires of approximately 650 subjects and linked those repertoires to cytomegalovirus serostatus. In addition to the first cohort of roughly 700 subjects, a separate validation cohort of approximately 130 different subjects was used. To predict cytomegalovirus infection status, the study combined high-throughput TCR immunosequencing, statistical association of individual TCRs with disease status, and machine learning. To study patterns of TCR occurrence, a later analysis re-analyzed previously published TCR beta repertoires from more than 550 donors and added high-resolution HLA genotyping. The later analysis used no new phenotypic data to find candidate immune exposures, relying instead on TCR beta sequences and their occurrence across donors. To decide whether each TCR beta V gene segment behaved as functional or pseudogenic, an earlier analysis of some 600 of the donors relied on high-throughput TCR beta sequencing. Donor age, sex, ethnicity and CMV serostatus were collected together with the repertoire data. Genome-wide SNP genotypes for about 65% of the 666 donors were used in a later genetic analysis, which treated that subset as a discovery cohort. All discovery cohort repertoires had been generated on a single sequencing platform. HLA typing covered class I and class II loci at four-digit resolution. Typing coverage varied by locus: 629-630 donors for A, B, C, DRB1 and DQB1; roughly 520 for DQA1; more than 600 for DPA1; 450 to 480 for DPB1. About five DR-DQ haplotypes were handled as single units for association and clustering, since linkage in the cohort was strong. On average, about 200,000 unique TCR beta nucleotide sequences were sequenced per donor among a few hundred genotyped donors of the cohort, with 15% to 20% of those sequences being non-productive.

Of note for this clone: Its antigen is still unknown. Base qualities were left out, and no much larger clone turns up one base away.

Spanning cysteine to phenylalanine, the CDR3 consists of 13 amino acids. The read is trimmed to its CDR3 DNA, 39 bases read in frame from base 1. Cut back by 3 bases and 6 bases, the V and J ends lie 12 bases apart. The germline V gene supplies CDR1 LGHNA and CDR2 YSLEER. The method behind the library was the immunoSEQ multiplex PCR assay. For the multiplex PCR, a mixture combining 60 forward primers for TCR Vbeta segments and 13 reverse primers for TCR Jbeta segments was used. The CDR3 region of rearranged TCR beta genes was amplified from genomic DNA by a multiplex PCR assay. The Illumina HiSeq System was used to sequence the amplified TCR beta libraries as 87-base-pair reads. Per the original workflow: Across the 700 or so repertoires, a later analysis counted 80 million or so unique TCR beta chains, roughly 11 million of which were shared by at least two donors. Raw reads were error-corrected and collapsed into unique sequences by a nearest-neighbor algorithm in which closely related sequences were merged to remove PCR and sequencing errors. To assign V, D and J gene segments, CDR3 sequences were aligned to IMGT reference sequences. For a sequence to be retained, a match of at least six nucleotides was required to both a V gene segment and a J gene segment. A rearrangement counted as productive if the CDR3 had no stop codons and remained in frame with V and J, and every other rearrangement counted as non-productive. Following IMGT convention, CDR3 was defined as the stretch from the second conserved V-encoded cysteine up to the conserved J-encoded phenylalanine. The earlier analysis of about 620 of the donors excluded sequences that lacked an unambiguous match to a single V gene segment. An earlier analysis of almost 600 of the donors classified V segments as functional when productive rearrangements were above 56.7% and as segregating when the standard deviation between donors was above 5%. A statistical classification framework was developed to diagnose cytomegalovirus status using the catalog of TCR beta chain sequences. In a later analysis, V and J genes were assigned by comparing TCR nucleotide sequences against IMGT/GENE-DB human TR gene sequences. In a later analysis, CDR3 sequences and most-parsimonious VDJ recombination scenarios were assigned using the TCRdist pipeline. A later analysis defined each TCR beta chain by its CDR3 amino acid sequence plus V-gene family, and excluded reads lacking a unique V-gene family. As a way to deal with suspected cross-contamination and a sequencing artifact, a later analysis dropped over 550 nucleotide sequences that were highly shared and had low generation probability. In a later analysis, a clonal expansion index was calculated for each public chain from normalized within-repertoire ranks of inferred template counts. In a later analysis, generation probabilities were computed with a VDJ recombination model fitted to out-of-frame rearrangements, and the resulting probabilities were checked against IGoR. A later analysis scored TCR-TCR, TCR-HLA and TCR-CMV co-occurrence with hypergeometric tests, applying a repertoire-size bias correction to TCR pairs. False discovery rates were estimated in a later analysis by permuting HLA or CMV assignments 20 times. In a later analysis, co-occurring TCRs were grouped with DBSCAN, and TCRdist sequence similarity was added when clustering was performed within HLA-allele-positive subsets. Repertoires with fewer than 30,000 or more than 120,000 public chains, plus five repertoires with anomalous nucleotide sharing, were excluded from co-occurrence clustering. Entries here come from immuneACCESS through TCRdb and include only in-frame sequences with V and J called. Some clones fail to appear in such tables; in the studies checked, an unresolved V gene covers under half of the shortfall, and the cause of the remainder is unknown. The DNA gave D and trimming, while V, J and clone size come from that table. This sample lists 120,000 or so clones; about four fifths were detected once. The ten largest clones represent 2% to 2.5% of the sample.

In total, over 600 healthy bone marrow donors made up the cohort. All cohort members were sampled while nominally healthy, although unrecorded immune exposures were likely present. The donor tested CMV seronegative and was one of the 352 seronegative cohort members. A peripheral blood sample was collected from each donor, and TCR beta sequencing was performed on peripheral blood mononuclear cells. Genomic DNA extraction from the blood cell samples was performed with the Qiagen DNeasy Blood Extraction Kit. Results the study describes overall, beyond this receptor: Broadly in line with IMGT annotations, most TCR beta V segments showed up in productive rearrangements about 90% or about 30% of the time in an earlier analysis of approximately 640 of the donors. Linkage disequilibrium might explain the correlated functional status among segregating V segments, but an unknown experimental factor could not be excluded. While some public TCRs were present in many individuals, most TCR sequences turned up only very rarely across donors. The study gave a list of 150 to 200 TCR beta chains associated with cytomegalovirus. For the cohort, immune exposure information was limited to CMV serostatus. Over 15 rarely observed V segments, including chromosome 9 orphons, were excluded from the earlier analysis of several hundred of the donors because counts were too low. Specific HLA alleles were associated with roughly 16,000 TCR beta sequences at a false discovery rate of 0.05 in a later analysis. A further reported finding was that TCR beta sequences accurately predicted the HLA-A and HLA-B alleles for most subjects in the first cohort. The presence/absence analyses assumed that sequencing depth was roughly uniform across donors, and that assumption may not be true. It was suggested by the authors that the approach could potentially be generalized to other disease states and immunological phenotypes. The 87-base-pair reads could not distinguish some IMGT-functional V segments, including TRBV6-2 and TRBV6-3, so those segments were excluded. In a later genetic analysis, fewer N-insertions in productive TCRs were reported among donors in an Asian-associated ancestry cluster than the roughly 700-donor mean. A later analysis found that most CMV-associated TCR beta chains appeared HLA-restricted, with HLA associations seemingly driven largely by CMV exposure. Because HLA typing was unavailable for some donors at each locus, only the typed subset was used in association tests. This cohort had only TCR beta chains sequenced, and the lack of alpha or paired-chain data limited which features could be detected. When HLA alleles, especially DR and DQ, strongly co-occurred, attributing TCR associations to individual alleles was difficult. In a later analysis, several top co-occurrence clusters were reported to appear linked to parvovirus B19, influenza, CMV and Epstein-Barr virus. In a later genetic analysis, a missense DCLRE1C variant was associated with V-gene and J-gene trimming of TCR beta chains, and the association was replicated in an independent cohort. In a later analysis, HLA-associated TCR beta chains were found to be more clonally expanded and to have lower generation probabilities than equally common non-associated chains. In a later analysis, the rate of TCR association differed among HLA loci, with DRB1 alleles having the most associated TCRs and HLA-C alleles having the fewest. Three of the identified cytomegalovirus-associated TCR beta chains were confirmed in vitro to be specific for cytomegalovirus antigens. In both the original and validation cohorts, the classifier was reported to diagnose cytomegalovirus status with high specificity and sensitivity. The sequencing pipeline was judged likely to have produced a cluster of highly shared sequence variants as a technical artifact.

Specimen: PBMCs. The receptor's source is a man younger than 35 in good health and CMV-seronegative. The V and J genes are TRBV4-3 and TRBJ2-7, with the D gene not confidently named. Read as DNA, the sequence is TGCGCCAGCAGCCATGACCTAGAGCTCGAGCAGTACTTC. It codes for CASSHDLELEQYF.